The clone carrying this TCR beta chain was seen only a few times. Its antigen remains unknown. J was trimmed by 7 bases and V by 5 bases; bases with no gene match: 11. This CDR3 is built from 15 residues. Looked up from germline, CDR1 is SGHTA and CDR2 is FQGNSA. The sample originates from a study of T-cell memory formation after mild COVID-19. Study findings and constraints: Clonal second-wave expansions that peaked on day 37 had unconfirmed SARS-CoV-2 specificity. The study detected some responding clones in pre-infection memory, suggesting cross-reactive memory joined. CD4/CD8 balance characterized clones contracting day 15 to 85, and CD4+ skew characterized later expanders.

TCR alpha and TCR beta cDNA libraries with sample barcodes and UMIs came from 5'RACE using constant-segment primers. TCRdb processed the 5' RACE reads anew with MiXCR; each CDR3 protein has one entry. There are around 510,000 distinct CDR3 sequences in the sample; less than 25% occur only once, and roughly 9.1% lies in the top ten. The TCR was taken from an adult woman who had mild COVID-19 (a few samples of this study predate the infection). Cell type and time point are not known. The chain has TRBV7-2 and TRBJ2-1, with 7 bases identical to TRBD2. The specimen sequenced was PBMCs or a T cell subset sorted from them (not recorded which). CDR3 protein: CASSPPPGLLNEQFF. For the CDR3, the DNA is TGTGCCAGCAGCCCCCCGCCGGGACTACTTAATGAGCAGTTCTTC.